The 10 T cell receptor beta chains below were found in one sample sequenced in a study of blood T cell repertoires in COVID-19. Some clones are missing from TCRdb's copy, which holds only in-frame ones; the method was immunoSEQ multiplex PCR. The sample includes about 200,000 clones, about nine tenths of them seen just once. Sequencing was carried out using peripheral blood. The source of these receptors is a man aged 45 to 65 with acute or convalescent COVID-19.

The gene calls are TRBV5-1 and TRBJ1-2; 7 bases are shared with TRBD1. Germline V gives CDR1 SGHRS, CDR2 YFSETQ. This CDR3 comprises 13 residues. Trimming removed 4 bases from V and 8 bases from J; junction bases left unmatched: 8. The CDR3 loop is CASSDTGAPGYTF. The CDR3 bases are TGCGCCAGCAGCGATACAGGGGCGCCAGGCTACACCTTC.

This sequence joins TRBV19 and TRBJ1-1, with D perhaps TRBD1 (6 bases). The CDR3 length is 14 residues. Germline lookup yields CDR1 LNHDA and CDR2 SQIVND (reference sequence). Between the trimmed V and J ends, which lost 5 bases and 5 bases, there was a span of 15 bases. The CDR3 DNA is TGTGCCAGTAGTCTCCAGGGGTTAGGGACTGAAGCTTTCTTT. It encodes CASSLQGLGTEAFF.

Points on this clone: The same CDR3 is also encoded by other DNA sequences in this sample. This rearrangement joins TRBV18 to TRBJ1-1; TRBD1 agrees at 8 bases. Germline lookup yields CDR1 KGHSH and CDR2 LQKENI. This CDR3 region has 15 residues. Trimming removed 2 bases from V and 1 base from J; junction bases left unmatched: 3. The CDR3 reads CASSPTGTGNTEAFF. The CDR3 region has the DNA TGTGCCAGCTCACCAACCGGGACAGGGAACACTGAAGCTTTCTTT.

This chain connects TRBV3-1 (or the pseudogene TRBV3-2) to TRBJ2-1, with 7 positions matching TRBD2. Germline-derived CDR1 and CDR2 are LGHDT and YNNKEL (reference sequence). V gave up 3 bases and J gave up 1 base; unmatched junction bases: 6. The CDR3 consists of 16 residues. CDR3 residues: CASSQRAGPSYNEQFF. Written as DNA, the CDR3 is TGTGCCAGCAGCCAGAGAGCGGGGCCGTCCTACAATGAGCAGTTCTTC.

V is TRBV5-1 and J is TRBJ2-1, with 11 bases fitting TRBD2. The length of the CDR3 is 17 residues. V was pared by 4 bases and J by 8 bases, with 14 bases of the junction left unmatched. Germline CDR1 SGHRS, CDR2 YFSETQ. The CDR3 sequence: CASSLGGLAGGRDEQFF. In nucleotides, the CDR3 is TGCGCCAGCAGCCTCGGTGGGCTAGCGGGGGGCCGCGATGAGCAGTTCTTC.

This clone came up once. The V call is TRBV9, the J call TRBJ2-1, with TRBD2 matching 9 bases. With V trimmed by 2 bases and J by 7 bases, 7 bases remained unmatched. Germline CDR1 reads SGDLS; CDR2 reads YYNGEE. CDR3 length: 15 amino acids. CDR3 residues: CASSVGSGGRNEQFF. The CDR3, as DNA: TGTGCCAGCAGCGTCGGGAGCGGGGGGAGAAATGAGCAGTTCTTC.

Notes on this clone: This CDR3 is also generated by other DNA sequences in the sample. The rearrangement joins TRBV6-5 to TRBJ2-5; a possible D gene is TRBD2 (6 bases). This CDR3 has 15 residues. Trimming removed 0 bases from V and 0 bases from J, with 8 bases in between. The germline CDR1 and CDR2 sequences are MNHEY and SVGAGI. CDR3 protein: CASSYSAGYQETQYF. CDR3 nucleotides: TGTGCCAGCAGTTACTCGGCGGGGTACCAAGAGACCCAGTACTTC.

This clone is a singleton in its sample. The chain joins TRBV19 to TRBJ1-2; TRBD1 matches 8 bases. Germline CDR1 LNHDA, CDR2 SQIVND (reference sequence). J gave up 1 base and V 5 bases, and 9 bases lay outside the gene matches. This CDR3 is 16 amino acids long. The CDR3 DNA reads as TGTGCCAGTAGTTCTTCAGGGGGCGCGAATAACTATGGCTACACCTTC. The encoded protein is CASSSSGGANNYGYTF.

The chain carries TRBV7-9 and TRBJ2-5; no clear D. The germline V and J ends were trimmed by 2 bases and 2 bases, with 9 bases remaining between them. The CDR3 covers 14 residues. Germline CDR1 reads SEHNR; CDR2 reads FQNEAQ (reference sequence). The CDR3, as DNA: TGTGCCAGCAGCTTACGGTTAGCACAAGAGACCCAGTACTTC. Amino acids: CASSLRLAQETQYF.

CDR3 DNA: TGTGCTAGTGGCCCGGGACAGCTTAGCAATCAGCCCCAGCATTTT. Translated: CASGPGQLSNQPQHF. V usage is TRBV12-5 and J usage is TRBJ1-5; 7 nucleotides line up with TRBD1. Trimming cost V 6 bases and J 0 bases; bases outside gene matches: 5. Germline V gene lookup returns CDR1 LGHNT and CDR2 FRNRAP. The CDR3 consists of 15 residues.